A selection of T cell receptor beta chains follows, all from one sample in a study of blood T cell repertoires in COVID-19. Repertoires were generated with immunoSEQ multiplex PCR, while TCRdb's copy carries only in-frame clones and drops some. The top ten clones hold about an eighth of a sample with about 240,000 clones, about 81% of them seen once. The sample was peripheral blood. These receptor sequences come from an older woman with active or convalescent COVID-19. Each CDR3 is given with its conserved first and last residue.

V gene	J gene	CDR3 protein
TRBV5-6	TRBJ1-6	CASSGDFNSPLHF
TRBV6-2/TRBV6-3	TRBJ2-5	CASSYADRVWYQETQYF
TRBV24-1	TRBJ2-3	CATSDDRTSGTDTQYF
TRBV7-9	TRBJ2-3	CASSRRRGPDTQYF
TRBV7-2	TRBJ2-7	CASSLAGSYVDRFPYEQYF
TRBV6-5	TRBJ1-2	CAVTQGGGYTF
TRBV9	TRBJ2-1	CASSAWTGLYNEQFF
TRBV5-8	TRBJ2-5	CASSGGQPQETQYF
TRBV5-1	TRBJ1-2	CASSSDRGLYGYTF
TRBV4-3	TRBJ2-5	CASSQGDSTHQETQYF
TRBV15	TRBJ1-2	CATSRTDSTNYGYTF
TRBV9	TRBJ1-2	CASSLYQGQLGGYTF
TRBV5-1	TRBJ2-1	CASSLVGGSHNEQFF
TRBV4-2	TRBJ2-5	CASSQGAAGGGETQYF
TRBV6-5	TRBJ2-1	CASRMWTTGYNEQFF
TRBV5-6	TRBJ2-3	CASSWGGPSTDTQYF
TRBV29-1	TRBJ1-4	CSVMTGAEEKLFF
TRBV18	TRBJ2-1	CASSANRGSYNEQFF
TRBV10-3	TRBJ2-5	CAMGGQGETQYF
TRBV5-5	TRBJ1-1	CASSSQGIENTEAFF
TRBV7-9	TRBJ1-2	CASSPRTGEVYGYTF
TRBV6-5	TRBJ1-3	CASKPDRVSGNTIYF